Listed below are T cell receptor beta chains from one sample, sequenced in a study of cytomegalovirus exposure and HLA in healthy donors. TCRdb keeps only in-frame clones here, not all; method: immunoSEQ multiplex PCR. The table for this sample gives 50,000 to 70,000 clones. The sample comprised PBMCs. The receptors derive from a male donor in good health and CMV-seronegative. Both conserved end residues are part of each CDR3. Fields, in order: CDR3 DNA, CDR3 protein, D gene, V gene, J gene. A D gene is named only where the DNA matches it firmly.

DNA: TGTGCCAGCAGCGGCTCCTCAGGATCTCGACCGCCAGCTTTCTTT
CDR3: CASSGSSGSRPPAFF
D: -
V: TRBV28
J: TRBJ1-1

DNA: TGTGCCAGCAGCTGGACAGTTCAAGAGACCCAGTACTTC
CDR3: CASSWTVQETQYF
D: -
V: TRBV7-2
J: TRBJ2-5

DNA: TGTGCCAGCAGCTCTCGGACTAGCGGGCCCTACAATGAGCAGTTCTTC
CDR3: CASSSRTSGPYNEQFF
D: TRBD2
V: TRBV7-3
J: TRBJ2-1

DNA: TGCAGCGCGGCGCAGGCCCAGGACTATGGCTACACCTTC
CDR3: CSAAQAQDYGYTF
D: -
V: TRBV29-1
J: TRBJ1-2

DNA: TGCGCCAGCAGCCAGTTTTGGCGGGGGGGACCCACCGGGGAGCTGTTTTTT
CDR3: CASSQFWRGGPTGELFF
D: TRBD2
V: TRBV4-1
J: TRBJ2-2

DNA: TGTGCCACCAAGAAGGCAGGGGGATTCACTGAAGCTTTCTTT
CDR3: CATKKAGGFTEAFF
D: TRBD1
V: TRBV11-3
J: TRBJ1-1

DNA: TGCAGCGCCCCCGGGACAGGGGACACTGAAGCTTTCTTT
CDR3: CSAPGTGDTEAFF
D: TRBD1
V: TRBV29-1
J: TRBJ1-1

DNA: TGTGCCAGTAGTCTGGGGGGACGAGCGGTCAATGAGCAGTTCTTC
CDR3: CASSLGGRAVNEQFF
D: -
V: TRBV19
J: TRBJ2-1

DNA: TGTGCCATCAGTGAGTCGTTGGGGGGATTTAGGGAGCAGTACTTC
CDR3: CAISESLGGFREQYF
D: -
V: TRBV10-3
J: TRBJ2-7

DNA: TGTGCCAGCAGCCTCGGGACTAGCGGGGGGTTAGGTGGGGAGCTGTTTTTT
CDR3: CASSLGTSGGLGGELFF
D: TRBD2
V: TRBV4-2
J: TRBJ2-2

DNA: TGTGCCACCAGCAGAGATCGGTCAGGGGGCGGCACTGAAGCTTTCTTT
CDR3: CATSRDRSGGGTEAFF
D: TRBD1
V: TRBV15
J: TRBJ1-1

DNA: TGTGCCAGCAGCTCGGGACTAGCGGGATATGCCGGGGAGCTGTTTTTT
CDR3: CASSSGLAGYAGELFF
D: TRBD2
V: TRBV9
J: TRBJ2-2

DNA: TGCGCCAGCAGCTTGGGGAGGGCTTGGGGCTACACCTTC
CDR3: CASSLGRAWGYTF
D: -
V: TRBV5-1
J: TRBJ1-2

DNA: TGTGCCAGCAGTGAACCCGGACAGTTCACTGAAGCTTTCTTT
CDR3: CASSEPGQFTEAFF
D: -
V: TRBV6-1
J: TRBJ1-1

DNA: TGTGCCAGCACTCGACAGGGGAATCAGCCCCAGCATTTT
CDR3: CASTRQGNQPQHF
D: TRBD1
V: TRBV28
J: TRBJ1-5

DNA: TGTGCCAGCAGTTACTCTGGAGCAGGGGCGTGGGAGCAGTACTTC
CDR3: CASSYSGAGAWEQYF
D: -
V: TRBV6-5
J: TRBJ2-7

DNA: TGTGCCAGCAGCTACTATGCGGGGATCGGAAACACCATATATTTT
CDR3: CASSYYAGIGNTIYF
D: -
V: TRBV11-2
J: TRBJ1-3

DNA: TGCGCCAGCAGCTTCGAAGGGGGTGAAGCTTTCTTT
CDR3: CASSFEGGEAFF
D: -
V: TRBV5-1
J: TRBJ1-1

DNA: TGTGCCAGCAGGGAGTCGGAAAGGGGTGTTGGTGAAGATTTCTTT
CDR3: CASRESERGVGEDFF
D: -
V: TRBV6-5
J: TRBJ1-1

DNA: TGTGCCTGGAGTCTTGGAGAGACCCGGTACTTC
CDR3: CAWSLGETRYF
D: -
V: TRBV30
J: TRBJ2-5

DNA: TGTGCCAGCAGCTTTACCGACAGGCGCCTGGTGTCCCAGTACTTC
CDR3: CASSFTDRRLVSQYF
D: -
V: TRBV5-8
J: TRBJ2-5

DNA: TGTGCCACCAGCTGGAACAGGTCCCCTGGAGAGACCCAGTACTTC
CDR3: CATSWNRSPGETQYF
D: -
V: TRBV15
J: TRBJ2-5

DNA: TGTGCCAGCAGCCTTCAGGGGGCTTTTTACAATGAGCAGTTCTTC
CDR3: CASSLQGAFYNEQFF
D: TRBD1
V: TRBV5-5
J: TRBJ2-1

DNA: TGTGCCAGCAGCTTAGATACAAGCGAGCAGTACTTC
CDR3: CASSLDTSEQYF
D: -
V: TRBV11-3
J: TRBJ2-7

DNA: TGCGCCAGCAGCCAAGATCCGGGGAGGACTGAAGCTTTCTTT
CDR3: CASSQDPGRTEAFF
D: -
V: TRBV4-1
J: TRBJ1-1

DNA: TGTGCCAGCAGCTTAGAGGTTTCGAGGCTTACCGGAAAGTACCAAGAGACCCAGTACTTC
CDR3: CASSLEVSRLTGKYQETQYF
D: -
V: TRBV7-6
J: TRBJ2-5

DNA: TGTGCCAGCAGTTCGCAAGAATCGGGCGGGAAACTGTTTTTT
CDR3: CASSSQESGGKLFF
D: -
V: TRBV6-5
J: TRBJ1-4

DNA: TGCGCCAGCAGCCGTACGGCTTTTCAAGGGGGCGACGTTAAGCCTGGCTACACCTTC
CDR3: CASSRTAFQGGDVKPGYTF
D: TRBD1
V: TRBV4-1
J: TRBJ1-2

DNA: TGTGCCAGCAGCCTACAGGAGGGGATTGGATCACCCCTCCACTTT
CDR3: CASSLQEGIGSPLHF
D: -
V: TRBV7-8
J: TRBJ1-6

DNA: TGTGCCAGCAGTGGGACAGGGAAAGGCAATGAGCAGTTCTTC
CDR3: CASSGTGKGNEQFF
D: TRBD1
V: TRBV11-1
J: TRBJ2-1

DNA: TGTGCCAGCAGGAGCGGGACGGAATACCTAGGTTACACTGAAGCTTTCTTT
CDR3: CASRSGTEYLGYTEAFF
D: -
V: TRBV7-9
J: TRBJ1-1

DNA: TGCGCCAGCAGCCATCCCGCGGGGGCGACGTATGGGGGCTCCGAAAAACTGTTTTTT
CDR3: CASSHPAGATYGGSEKLFF
D: -
V: TRBV4-3
J: TRBJ1-4

DNA: TGTGCCAGCAGCGGCCGGGACAGGGGTCCTACAGATACGCAGTATTTT
CDR3: CASSGRDRGPTDTQYF
D: TRBD1
V: TRBV7-2
J: TRBJ2-3

DNA: TGTGCCAGCAGTAATGCGGGACAGGGCTACAATGAGCAGTTCTTC
CDR3: CASSNAGQGYNEQFF
D: TRBD1
V: TRBV7-9
J: TRBJ2-1

DNA: TGTGCCAGTAGTCCCCGGACAGGGATACCGATGAACACTGAAGCTTTCTTT
CDR3: CASSPRTGIPMNTEAFF
D: TRBD1
V: TRBV19
J: TRBJ1-1

DNA: TGTGCCAGCAGCGGGACTAGCGGGAGGGTGAGCACCGGGGAGCTGTTTTTT
CDR3: CASSGTSGRVSTGELFF
D: TRBD2
V: TRBV2
J: TRBJ2-2

DNA: TGTGCCTGGCGGACAGGGCCGGGCTCCTATAATTCACCCCTCCACTTT
CDR3: CAWRTGPGSYNSPLHF
D: TRBD1
V: TRBV30
J: TRBJ1-6

DNA: TGTGCCGCAGGGTCCGGGACAGGGAAACCCTACGAGCAGTACTTC
CDR3: CAAGSGTGKPYEQYF
D: TRBD1
V: TRBV10-3
J: TRBJ2-7

DNA: TGCGCCAGCAGCCCCACCCGGACTAGCGGGAGATGGCGGACAGATACGCAGTATTTT
CDR3: CASSPTRTSGRWRTDTQYF
D: TRBD2
V: TRBV4-3
J: TRBJ2-3

DNA: TGCAGCGTGTGCCCGACTAGCGGGTCCGACAATGAGCAGTTCTTC
CDR3: CSVCPTSGSDNEQFF
D: TRBD2
V: TRBV29-1
J: TRBJ2-1

DNA: TGTGCCAGCGTCTCGGGACAGTCCTACGAGCAGTACTTC
CDR3: CASVSGQSYEQYF
D: TRBD1
V: TRBV19
J: TRBJ2-7

DNA: TGTGCCAGCCAGGGGGATTACACTGAAGCTTTCTTT
CDR3: CASQGDYTEAFF
D: TRBD1
V: TRBV9
J: TRBJ1-1

DNA: TGTGCCAGCAGTGGCCCGGTAGGGACAGCACAAGAGACCCAGTACTTC
CDR3: CASSGPVGTAQETQYF
D: TRBD1
V: TRBV28
J: TRBJ2-5

DNA: TGTGCCAGCAGCTTAGTCGGGGGATCCGGGGAGCTGTTTTTT
CDR3: CASSLVGGSGELFF
D: -
V: TRBV7-2
J: TRBJ2-2

DNA: TGCGCCAGCAGCCAAGAACTAGCGGGGGGGATGGACATTCAGTACTTC
CDR3: CASSQELAGGMDIQYF
D: TRBD2
V: TRBV4-3
J: TRBJ2-4

DNA: TGTGCCAGCAGTAAAGGGGACAAATGGGTTAAGACCCAGTACTTC
CDR3: CASSKGDKWVKTQYF
D: -
V: TRBV27
J: TRBJ2-5

DNA: TGCACCAGCAGCCAAGGAAAGGGGTGCCGGAATGAGCAGTTCTTC
CDR3: CTSSQGKGCRNEQFF
D: -
V: TRBV1
J: TRBJ2-1

DNA: TGTGCCGGGAGTGTATCGCGGGGCTTTTCAGAGACCCAGTACTTC
CDR3: CAGSVSRGFSETQYF
D: -
V: TRBV30
J: TRBJ2-5

DNA: TGTGCCAGCAGTTTAGTAGCGGGAGGGGCCTACAAGCAGTACTTC
CDR3: CASSLVAGGAYKQYF
D: TRBD2
V: TRBV28
J: TRBJ2-7

DNA: TGTGCCAGCAGATCGGGTGGAAACAACATATATTTT
CDR3: CASRSGGNNIYF
D: -
V: TRBV6-5
J: TRBJ1-3

DNA: TGTGCCAGCAGCGCTGGAGTTCGGAGACAAGAGACCCAGTACTTC
CDR3: CASSAGVRRQETQYF
D: -
V: TRBV9
J: TRBJ2-5

DNA: TGTGCCAGCAGTCTTGGACAGGGAGGTTCACCCCTACACTTT
CDR3: CASSLGQGGSPLHF
D: TRBD1
V: TRBV6-5
J: TRBJ1-6

DNA: TGTGCCAGCAGTCCTTCAGACCCTTCGGGGGAAAAACTGTTTTTT
CDR3: CASSPSDPSGEKLFF
D: -
V: TRBV28
J: TRBJ1-4

DNA: TGTGCCAGCAGCCCAGGGGAGGGGAGCTCACCCCTCCACTTT
CDR3: CASSPGEGSSPLHF
D: -
V: TRBV4-2
J: TRBJ1-6